This T cell receptor beta chain is from a study of blood T cell repertoires in COVID-19. About the research overall: The United States, Italy and Spain supplied acute and convalescent COVID-19 samples.

Trimming cost V 0 bases and J 2 bases; bases outside gene matches: 4. Looked up from germline, CDR1 is KGHSH and CDR2 is LQKENI. The CDR3 length is 16 residues. Living in 24 US areas, the participants were between about 18 and 100 years of age. TCRdb keeps only in-frame clones here, not all; method: immunoSEQ multiplex PCR. This table has about 220,000 clones, approximately 80% appearing once. Sequenced: PBMCs or T cells enriched from blood (not recorded which). This TCR was recovered from a woman in her thirties or forties with acute COVID-19. The J gene is TRBJ2-7, the V gene TRBV18; 10 bases line up with TRBD2. In nucleotides, the CDR3 is TGTGCCAGCTCACCACCCCTTAGCGGGAGGACCTACGAGCAGTACTTC. Translated, it gives CASSPPLSGRTYEQYF.